This T cell receptor (beta chain) was found in a study of cytomegalovirus exposure and HLA in healthy donors. Study details: Tens of millions of unique TCRs from HLA-typed donors made up an early data release.

Between the trimmed V and J ends, which lost 4 bases and 4 bases, there was a span of 19 bases. This CDR3 has 16 amino acids. In germline, CDR1 is MNHEY, CDR2 SMNVEV (reference sequence). PCR was performed using 60 Vbeta and 13 Jbeta primers. Some clones are missing from TCRdb's copy, which holds only in-frame ones; the method was immunoSEQ multiplex PCR. The sample has 150,000 to 200,000 clones; about 75% are singletons. About this clone: Its matching antigen is unknown.

The study, taken as a whole, reports: At a 0.05 false discovery rate, a later analysis found some 18,000 TCR beta sequences to be associated with HLA alleles. Overall, roughly 160 TCR beta chains were annotated as cytomegalovirus-associated. Later analysis placed DRB1 highest and HLA-C lowest in TCR association rates, which differed by HLA locus.

The TCR was taken from a woman aged 45-65 years in good health and CMV-seropositive. Sequencing input: PBMCs. The rearrangement joins TRBV27 to TRBJ1-2; D is possibly TRBD1 (5 bases). The CDR3 DNA reads as TGTGCCAGCAGTTCGCTTCGGGCAGGGCTTGCCTATGGCTACACCTTC. Its translation: CASSSLRAGLAYGYTF.